This T cell receptor (beta chain) derives from a study of blood T cell repertoires in COVID-19. Looking at the study overall: T cells, B-cell-depleted T cells, or PBMCs supplied cDNA or gDNA.

This clone has more than one count but fewer than ten. Here immunoSEQ multiplex PCR was the method, and the copy in TCRdb shows in-frame clones only, minus some. The repertoire holds around 150,000 clones, with roughly 81% as singletons. V gave up 3 bases and J gave up 5 bases, with 17 bases separating them. Germline assignment: CDR1 SGHRS and CDR2 YFSETQ. The CDR3 length is 16 residues. The source material was peripheral blood. The J gene is TRBJ2-2, the V gene TRBV5-1; the D is unclear. This TCR was sampled from a middle-aged man with acute or convalescent COVID-19. The CDR3 coding sequence is TGCGCCAGCAGCTCCGGTGAGACAAGAGATACCGGGGAGCTGTTTTTT. This codes for CASSSGETRDTGELFF.